The clone carrying this T cell receptor (beta chain) occurred a few times. Its specificity is not known. Germline V CDR1 and CDR2: SNHLY, FYNNEI. CDR3 length: 14 amino acids. V gave up 7 bases and J gave up 0 bases, with 11 bases separating them. TCRdb analysed the 5' RACE reads with MiXCR anew, one entry per CDR3 protein. The sample contains a few hundred thousand distinct CDR3 sequences, roughly 9.9% of which appear only once. This sample was included in a study of identical twins. Study-wide results and caveats: The degree of excess twin sharing was weaker in beta out-of-frame sequences. Cord blood beta clonotypes that were abundant carried fewer insertions, and memory repertoires showed no such trend.

The same specimen was also included in a second study, on yellow fever vaccine responses in identical twins.

The chain couples TRBV2 to TRBJ2-3; D not resolved. Sequencing was done on a sample of PBMCs. The clonotype originates from a woman under 30 in good health. The CDR3 nucleotides are TGTGCCAGCAAGGCTACGGCCAGCACAGATACGCAGTATTTT. This gives the protein CASKATASTDTQYF.